These 10 T cell receptor beta chains were all obtained from the same sample, sequenced in a study of cytomegalovirus exposure and HLA in healthy donors. 60 Vbeta and 13 Jbeta primers were used in PCR. Produced via immunoSEQ multiplex PCR; TCRdb's table is partial and in-frame only. Found here are 95,000 to 120,000 clones, over 60% of them singletons; the top ten hold about 8.6%. Sequencing was carried out using PBMCs. All receptors come from a man aged 18-30 years in good health and CMV-seropositive.

The chain is built from TRBV7-2 and TRBJ1-5; perhaps TRBD1 as D (6 bases). Looked up from germline, CDR1 is SGHTA and CDR2 is FQGNSA. V was clipped by 1 base and J by 9 bases, with 16 bases between them. This CDR3 has 15 residues. The CDR3 DNA is TGTGCCAGCAGCTTAGACACAGGGCTCGGTCGGCCCCAGCATTTT. It encodes CASSLDTGLGRPQHF.

The chain is built from TRBV18 and TRBJ1-5; no clear D gene. Germline CDR1 and CDR2: KGHSH and LQKENI. V was clipped by 3 bases and J by 4 bases, with 13 bases between them. The CDR3 is 15 residues long. CDR3 bases: TGTGCCAGCTCACCCTCGGGGAATCGGAATCAGCCCCAGCATTTT. The encoded protein is CASSPSGNRNQPQHF. Full variable domain (remainder filled in from reference TRBV18 and TRBJ1-5): NAGVMQNPRHLVRRRGQEARLRCSPMKGHSHVYWYRQLPEEGLKFMVYLQKENIIDESGMPKERFSAEFPKEGPSILRIQQVVRGDSAAYFCASSPSGNRNQPQHFGDGTRLSIL.

V is TRBV5-6 and J is TRBJ2-5; a possible D gene is TRBD1 (6 bases). CDR3 length: 16 residues. The V gene lost 1 base and the J gene lost 4 bases, with 17 bases spanning the gap. CDR1 is SGHDT, CDR2 YYEEEE, per germline. The CDR3 region has the DNA TGTGCCAGCAGCTTGTGGATCAGGGGAGAGGGAGAGACCCAGTACTTC. Protein product: CASSLWIRGEGETQYF.

The genes are TRBV7-9 and TRBJ1-1; D possibly corresponds to TRBD1 (6 bases). The CDR3 length is 13 residues. In germline, CDR1 is SEHNR, CDR2 FQNEAQ (reference sequence). The V end was cut by 2 bases, the J end by 6 bases, with 10 bases between. The CDR3 loop reads CASSLLGQSEAFF. Here the CDR3 DNA reads TGTGCCAGCAGCTTACTGGGACAATCTGAAGCTTTCTTT.

This clone was seen only a few times. The chain links TRBV6-5 to TRBJ2-4, with a weak D call TRBD2 (5 bases). Germline-derived CDR1 and CDR2 are MNHEY and SVGAGI. V dropped 6 bases and J dropped 0 bases, with 9 bases sitting between them. CDR3 size: 14 residues. The CDR3 is CASRSSGAKNIQYF. The CDR3 DNA reads as TGTGCCAGCAGAAGCAGCGGAGCCAAAAACATTCAGTACTTC.

The V call is TRBV7-7, the J call TRBJ2-1, with 10 bases aligning to TRBD1. J was trimmed by 2 bases and V by 5 bases; bases with no gene match: 9. Germline values: CDR1 SSHAT, CDR2 FNYEAQ (reference sequence). CDR3 length equals 17 residues. The CDR3 region has the DNA TGTGCCAGCAGCCCTGGGCTAGGGACAGGGGCCTACAATGAGCAGTTCTTC. Amino acids: CASSPGLGTGAYNEQFF.

The genes are TRBV5-6 and TRBJ1-1; D gene unclear. The germline V gene encodes CDR1 SGHDT and CDR2 YYEEEE. The CDR3 covers 13 residues. V dropped 1 base and J dropped 5 bases, with 9 bases sitting between them. Written as DNA, the CDR3 is TGTGCCAGCAGCTTGTGGCCGGGGACTGAAGCTTTCTTT. Amino acid sequence: CASSLWPGTEAFF. The full variable domain, its missing parts supplied by reference TRBV5-6 and TRBJ1-1, is DAGVTQSPTHLIKTRGQQVTLRCSPKSGHDTVSWYQQALGQGPQFIFQYYEEEERQRGNFPDRFSGHQFPNYSSELNVNALLLGDSALYLCASSLWPGTEAFFGQGTRLTVV.

This chain links TRBV6-1 with TRBJ1-2, with TRBD1 identical over 7 bases. The V segment lost 7 bases and the J segment 9 bases; nucleotides outside the gene matches: 17. CDR3 length: 15 residues. Germline V lookup: CDR1 MNHNS, CDR2 SASEGT. The CDR3 coding sequence is TGTGCCAGCACCGAACACATCCGAGGGGGCCGTCGCTACACCTTC. Its protein product is CASTEHIRGGRRYTF.

This clone was observed a few times. The V and J genes are TRBV5-4 and TRBJ2-2; D not resolved. The CDR3 has 13 amino acids. Per the germline V gene, CDR1 is SGHNT and CDR2 is YYREEE (reference sequence). The V and J ends lost 7 bases and 1 base respectively, with 8 bases between them. CDR3 sequence reads: CASFSRNTGELFF. In nucleotides, the CDR3 is TGTGCCAGCTTTAGCAGGAACACCGGGGAGCTGTTTTTT.

V gene TRBV6-5 combines with J gene TRBJ2-2; 7 nucleotides agree with TRBD1. Trimming cost V 0 bases and J 9 bases; bases outside gene matches: 1. This CDR3 is built from 13 residues. Germline assignment: CDR1 MNHEY and CDR2 SVGAGI. As DNA, the CDR3 is TGTGCCAGCAGTTACTCAGGGGGCCGGGAGCTGTTTTTT. It codes for CASSYSGGRELFF.